This T cell receptor (beta chain) was identified during a study of T-cell reconstitution after alpha-beta-depleted transplantation in children. Unique molecular identifiers were incorporated into the prepared TCRbeta library. Each CDR3 protein gets one entry after TCRdb re-called the PCR reads with MiXCR. The sample consists of about 690,000 distinct CDR3 sequences, 16% of them appearing once. The germline V and J ends were trimmed by 4 bases and 7 bases, with 5 bases remaining between them. The CDR3 totals 12 residues. This clonotype showed up many times. Specimen: PBMCs from the stem cell graft donor, collected from the stem cell graft. The clonotype comes from a human donor who donated a stem cell graft to a child with acute myeloid leukemia. This chain links TRBV12-3 or TRBV12-4 with TRBJ1-6; D gene unclear. The CDR3 loop is CASSSLNSPLHF. The CDR3 region has the DNA TGTGCCAGCAGTTCCCTCAATTCACCCCTCCACTTT.